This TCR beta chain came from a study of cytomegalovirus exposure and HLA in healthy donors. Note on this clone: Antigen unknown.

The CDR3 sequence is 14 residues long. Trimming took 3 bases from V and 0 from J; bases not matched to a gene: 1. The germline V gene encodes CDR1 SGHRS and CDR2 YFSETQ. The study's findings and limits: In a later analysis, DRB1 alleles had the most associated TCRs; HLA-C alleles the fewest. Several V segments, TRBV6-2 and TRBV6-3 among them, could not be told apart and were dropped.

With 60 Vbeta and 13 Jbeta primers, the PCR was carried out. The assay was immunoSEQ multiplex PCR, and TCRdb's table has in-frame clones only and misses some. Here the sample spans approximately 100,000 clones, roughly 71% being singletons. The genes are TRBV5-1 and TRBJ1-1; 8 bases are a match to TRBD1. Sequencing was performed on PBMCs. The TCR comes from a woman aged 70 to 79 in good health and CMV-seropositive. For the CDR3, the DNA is TGCGCCAGCAGCTCACAGGGGGTGAACACTGAAGCTTTCTTT. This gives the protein CASSSQGVNTEAFF.